This TCR beta chain was captured in a study of blood T cell repertoires in COVID-19. Overall study context: COVID-19 samples from acute and convalescent phases originated in the United States, Italy and Spain.

In the original processing: Nucleated cell counts were estimated from reference gene primer amplification. Assay used: immunoSEQ multiplex PCR; TCRdb lists only in-frame clones, some missing. D and trimming were read from the DNA, whereas the V and J calls and clone size are those reported in that table. Of approximately 120,000 clones listed, about 78% are singletons. This CDR3 has 15 residues. V gave up 3 bases and J gave up 3 bases; unmatched junction bases: 8. Germline loops: CDR1 SGHRS, CDR2 YFSETQ. The rearrangement links TRBV5-1 to TRBJ1-1; TRBD1 aligns across 7 bases. The material sequenced was peripheral blood. This receptor was taken from a human donor in a cohort sampled during active or convalescent COVID-19. CDR3 in DNA: TGCGCCAGCAGCTCCCACAGGGGCGGGTACACTGAAGCTTTCTTT. Protein: CASSSHRGGYTEAFF.